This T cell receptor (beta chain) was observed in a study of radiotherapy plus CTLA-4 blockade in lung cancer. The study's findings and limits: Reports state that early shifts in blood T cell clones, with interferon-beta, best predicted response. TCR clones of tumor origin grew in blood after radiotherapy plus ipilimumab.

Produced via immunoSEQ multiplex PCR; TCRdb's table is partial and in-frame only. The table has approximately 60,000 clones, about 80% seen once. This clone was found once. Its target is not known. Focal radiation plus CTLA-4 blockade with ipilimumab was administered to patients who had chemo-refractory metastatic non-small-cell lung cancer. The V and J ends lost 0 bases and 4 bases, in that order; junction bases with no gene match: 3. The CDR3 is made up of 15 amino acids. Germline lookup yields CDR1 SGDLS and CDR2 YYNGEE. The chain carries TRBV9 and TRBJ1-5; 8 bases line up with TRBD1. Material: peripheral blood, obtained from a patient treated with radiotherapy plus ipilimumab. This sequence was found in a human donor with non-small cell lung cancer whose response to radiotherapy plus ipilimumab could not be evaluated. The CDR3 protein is CASSVAGGGNQPQHF. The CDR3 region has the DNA TGTGCCAGCAGCGTAGCAGGGGGCGGTAATCAGCCCCAGCATTTT. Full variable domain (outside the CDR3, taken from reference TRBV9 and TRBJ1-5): DSGVTQTPKHLITATGQRVTLRCSPRSGDLSVYWYQQSLDQGLQFLIQYYNGEERAKGNILERFSAQQFPDLHSELNLSSLELGDSALYFCASSVAGGGNQPQHFGDGTRLSIL.